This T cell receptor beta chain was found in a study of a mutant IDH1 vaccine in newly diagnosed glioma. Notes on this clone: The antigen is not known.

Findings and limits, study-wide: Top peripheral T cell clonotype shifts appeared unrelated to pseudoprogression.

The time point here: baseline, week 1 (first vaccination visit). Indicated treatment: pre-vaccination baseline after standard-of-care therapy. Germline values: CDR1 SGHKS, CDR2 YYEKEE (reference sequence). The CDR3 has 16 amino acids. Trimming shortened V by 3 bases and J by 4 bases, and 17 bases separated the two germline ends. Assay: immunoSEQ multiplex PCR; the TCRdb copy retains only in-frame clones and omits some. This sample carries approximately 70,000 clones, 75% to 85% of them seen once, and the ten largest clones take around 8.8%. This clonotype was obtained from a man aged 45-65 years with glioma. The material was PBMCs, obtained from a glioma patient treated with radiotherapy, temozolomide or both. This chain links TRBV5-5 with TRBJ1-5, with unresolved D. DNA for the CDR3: TGTGCCAGCAGCTGGGGTTCGGGGATCGGGAATCAGCCCCAGCATTTT. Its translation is CASSWGSGIGNQPQHF.